The next 28 T cell receptor beta chains were all read from a single sample in a study of T cell responses to AZD1222 COVID-19 vaccine. Profiling relied on immunoSEQ multiplex PCR, and the TCRdb table lists in-frame clones only, not all of them. The table shows around 83,000 clones, with approximately 91% occurring only once. Here the sequenced sample was peripheral blood, taken on day 0 of AZD1222 vaccination. These receptors were obtained from an adult in good health.

This clone was recorded once. V is TRBV4-2 and J is TRBJ2-7; weak D call: TRBD2 (6 bases). Germline V gene lookup returns CDR1 LGHNA and CDR2 YNFKEQ. CDR3 length: 15 residues. The V end lost 0 bases, the J end lost 4 bases, and 13 bases lay between the germline ends. CDR3 in amino acids: CASSQDSAGLYEQYF. Written as DNA, the CDR3 is TGTGCCAGCAGCCAAGATTCGGCGGGGTTATACGAGCAGTACTTC.

This rearrangement joins TRBV29-1 to TRBJ2-4; D ambiguous. Deletions cut 2 bases from V and 8 bases from J, with 4 bases between. The germline CDR1 and CDR2 sequences are SQVTM and ANQGSEA. The CDR3 is 10 amino acids. This CDR3 is CSVETDIQYF. DNA for the CDR3: TGCAGCGTTGAAACGGACATTCAGTACTTC.

This sequence joins TRBV24-1 and TRBJ2-1; 13 nucleotides line up with TRBD2. From germline, CDR1 is KGHDR and CDR2 SFDVKD. The CDR3 covers 17 residues. Germline trimming cut 4 bases from V and 4 bases from J; bases unmatched to any gene: 6. The CDR3, as DNA: TGTGCCACCAGTGACGGGACTAGCGGGGCCCAATACAATGAGCAGTTCTTC. Translation gives CATSDGTSGAQYNEQFF.

The genes are TRBV15 and TRBJ2-7; D is perhaps TRBD1 (6 bases). The CDR3 totals 14 residues. V was shortened by 4 bases and J by 3 bases, with 13 bases between the two germline ends. In germline, CDR1 is LNHNV, CDR2 YYDKDF (reference sequence). CDR3 in amino acids: CATSTPGQFYEQYF. The CDR3 nucleotides read TGTGCCACCAGCACCCCGGGACAATTCTACGAGCAGTACTTC.

The J gene is TRBJ1-1, the V gene TRBV21-1. TRBV21-1 is recorded as a pseudogene. This CDR3 comprises 11 residues. The CDR3 DNA follows: TGTGCCACTGGTAGGAACACTGAAGCTTTCTTT. Protein product: CATGRNTEAFF.

This clone has a single count. The chain uses TRBV6-1 and TRBJ2-5; D remains unclear. CDR1 and CDR2 (germline): MNHNS, SASEGT. The V gene lost 2 bases and the J gene lost 5 bases, with 12 bases spanning the gap. This CDR3 comprises 14 residues. The CDR3 nucleotides read TGTGCCAGCAGTGAATTGGGCCCAGTGGAGACCCAGTACTTC. This codes for CASSELGPVETQYF.

The V call is TRBV7-9, the J call TRBJ1-2; tentatively, D is TRBD1 (5 bases). V was shortened by 5 bases and J by 4 bases, with 20 bases between the two germline ends. The germline CDR1 and CDR2 sequences are SEHNR and FQNEAQ (reference sequence). This CDR3 is built from 16 residues. Here the CDR3 reads CASSPPGRANLYGYTF. The CDR3 DNA follows: TGTGCCAGCAGCCCGCCGGGCAGGGCTAATCTCTATGGCTACACCTTC.

Only one count was recorded for this clone. The V call is TRBV5-1, the J call TRBJ2-7; the D gene is possibly TRBD2 (6 bases). V shed 4 bases and J shed 1 base, with 15 bases lying between them. The CDR3 length is 15 residues. Germline lookup yields CDR1 SGHRS and CDR2 YFSETQ. CDR3 loop: CASSPTGTASYEQYF. CDR3 in DNA: TGCGCCAGCAGCCCGACCGGGACTGCATCCTACGAGCAGTACTTC.

The count of this clone is one. The chain joins TRBV2 to TRBJ2-7, with D unresolved. The CDR3 totals 11 residues. Trimming removed 4 bases at V and 3 bases at J, with 4 bases between. CDR1 is SNHLY and CDR2 is FYNNEI in the germline V gene. CDR3 DNA sequence: TGTGCCAGCAGTGGAGGCTACGAGCAGTACTTC. It is translated as CASSGGYEQYF.

The rearrangement links TRBV27 to TRBJ2-5; the D gene could be TRBD1 or TRBD2 (7 bases each). Trimming took 6 bases from V and 4 from J, leaving 15 bases between them. The CDR3 is made up of 14 amino acids. The V gene's germline CDR1 is MNHEY and CDR2 SMNVEV (reference sequence). The CDR3 nucleotides read TGTGCCAGCAGGACCCAGGGGGGGAGAGAGACCCAGTACTTC. Its translation: CASRTQGGRETQYF.

This clone came up once. V gene TRBV19 combines with J gene TRBJ2-7, with a weak D call TRBD2 (6 bases). CDR3 length equals 16 residues. V gave up 5 bases and J gave up 2 bases, with 19 bases separating them. Germline values: CDR1 LNHDA, CDR2 SQIVND (reference sequence). The CDR3 loop is CASSHLGLASPYEQYF. The CDR3 DNA reads TGTGCCAGTAGTCACTTGGGACTTGCCTCCCCCTACGAGCAGTACTTC.

This clone was detected only once. The chain is built from TRBV5-4 and TRBJ2-7; 9 bases are shared with TRBD1. V was clipped by 0 bases and J by 0 bases; unmatched bases: 4. The CDR3 is made up of 16 amino acids. Germline values: CDR1 SGHNT, CDR2 YYREEE (reference sequence). CDR3 sequence reads: CASSLGGQGFSYEQYF. CDR3 DNA sequence: TGTGCCAGCAGCTTGGGGGGACAGGGATTCTCCTACGAGCAGTACTTC.

The chain links TRBV5-1 to TRBJ2-6; D gene unclear. CDR1 SGHRS and CDR2 YFSETQ come from the germline V gene. CDR3 length: 15 amino acids. Deletions cut 0 bases from V and 4 bases from J, with 8 bases between. CDR3 in amino acids: CASSLESSGANVLTF. The CDR3, as DNA: TGCGCCAGCAGCTTGGAATCTTCCGGGGCCAACGTCCTGACTTTC.

The chain uses TRBV6-5 and TRBJ2-2; D is uncertain. CDR1 is MNHEY, CDR2 SVGAGI, per germline. Deletions cut 0 bases from V and 4 bases from J, with 3 bases between. The CDR3 contains 13 residues. CDR3 DNA sequence: TGTGCCAGCAGTTACTCTAGCACCGGGGAGCTGTTTTTT. It is translated as CASSYSSTGELFF.

This chain links TRBV7-2 with TRBJ1-5; TRBD1 matches 8 bases. V was clipped by 3 bases and J by 10 bases; unmatched bases: 11. The V gene's germline CDR1 is SGHTA and CDR2 FQGNSA. The length of the CDR3 is 15 residues. The CDR3 protein is CASSFGQGTISPQHF. The CDR3 nucleotides read TGTGCCAGCAGCTTCGGACAGGGAACAATCAGCCCCCAGCATTTT.

The rearrangement uses TRBV7-9 and TRBJ2-5; D tentatively reads TRBD1 or TRBD2 (5 bases each). V was clipped by 0 bases and J by 1 base, with 9 bases between them. This CDR3 region has 15 residues. Germline V gene sequence: CDR1 SEHNR, CDR2 FQNEAQ (reference sequence). In DNA, the CDR3 is TGTGCCAGCAGCTTAGCCATTGGGACCCAAGAGACCCAGTACTTC. Translated, it gives CASSLAIGTQETQYF.

This chain uses TRBV19 with TRBJ2-1; D may be TRBD2 (5 bases). Germline CDR1 is LNHDA and CDR2 is SQIVND (reference sequence). The CDR3 covers 15 residues. The V gene lost 1 base and the J gene lost 3 bases, with 10 bases spanning the gap. The CDR3 loop is CASSIAELVYNEQFF. The CDR3 nucleotides read TGTGCCAGTAGTATAGCCGAACTAGTCTACAATGAGCAGTTCTTC.

The V and J genes are TRBV7-3 and TRBJ2-6; 10 bases fit TRBD1. The V gene's germline CDR1 is SGHTA and CDR2 FQGTGA. This CDR3 has 18 residues. The ends lost 1 base at V and 3 bases at J; junction bases unmatched: 6. The CDR3 loop reads CASSLMGTGERGANVLTF. CDR3 in DNA: TGTGCCAGCAGCTTAATGGGGACAGGGGAGCGTGGGGCCAACGTCCTGACTTTC.

This chain joins TRBV6-2 or TRBV6-3 and TRBJ1-6; the D gene is possibly TRBD1 (5 bases). The germline V gene encodes CDR1 MNHEY and CDR2 SVGEGT. The CDR3 extends over 15 amino acids. With 4 bases removed from V and 8 bases from J, the gap between germline ends came to 15 bases. CDR3 protein: CASSFPQGGDSPLHF. DNA of the CDR3: TGTGCCAGCAGTTTCCCCCAGGGCGGCGATTCACCCCTCCACTTT.

The V gene is TRBV9, the J gene TRBJ1-5, with D possibly being TRBD1 (5 bases). CDR3 size: 14 residues. The germline V gene has CDR1 SGDLS and CDR2 YYNGEE. The germline V and J ends were trimmed by 3 bases and 3 bases, with 10 bases remaining between them. This CDR3 is CASSETVNNQPQHF. Here the CDR3 DNA reads TGTGCCAGCAGCGAGACAGTGAACAATCAGCCCCAGCATTTT.

This chain links TRBV27 with TRBJ1-1, with 9 bases that match TRBD1. V lost 3 bases to trimming and J lost 4 bases; unmatched junction nucleotides: 12. The CDR3 extends over 17 amino acids. Per the germline V gene, CDR1 is MNHEY and CDR2 is SMNVEV (reference sequence). CDR3 sequence (DNA): TGTGCCAGCAGTTTGGTCGGTTTGGGACAGGGACGCACTGAAGCTTTCTTT. This translates into CASSLVGLGQGRTEAFF.

This clone showed up just a few times. CDR3 in amino acids: CASSQEDRPGNTIYF. DNA for the CDR3: TGCGCCAGCAGCCAAGAGGACCGTCCTGGAAACACCATATATTTT. This rearrangement joins TRBV4-1 to TRBJ1-3; D gene unclear. The CDR3 extends over 15 amino acids. Per germline, CDR1 MGHRA and CDR2 YSYEKL. Trimming took off 0 bases at V and 2 bases at J, with 8 bases between the two ends.

The chain employs TRBV7-3 and TRBJ2-5, with TRBD2 identical over 8 bases. The CDR3 runs 13 residues. V shed 2 bases, J shed 4 bases, and the junction held 0 bases outside the gene matches. From germline, CDR1 is SGHTA and CDR2 FQGTGA. The CDR3 sequence: CASSLLAGETQYF. The CDR3 DNA reads as TGTGCCAGCAGCTTACTAGCGGGAGAGACCCAGTACTTC.

This chain connects TRBV3-1 (or the pseudogene TRBV3-2) to TRBJ2-2; 13 bases map to TRBD2. In germline, CDR1 is LGHDT, CDR2 YNNKEL (reference sequence). The V gene end was trimmed by 4 bases and the J gene end by 4 bases; junction bases not matched to a gene: 3. There are 16 residues in the CDR3. The DNA of the CDR3 is TGTGCCAGCAGCCCTAGACTAGCGGGGGGCACCGGGGAGCTGTTTTTT. The encoded protein is CASSPRLAGGTGELFF.

The chain joins TRBV9 to TRBJ1-5; 7 bases are a match to TRBD1. J lost 0 bases, V lost 2 bases, and 17 bases had no gene match. Per germline, CDR1 SGDLS and CDR2 YYNGEE. CDR3 length: 20 residues. The CDR3 DNA reads as TGTGCCAGCAGCGTCGGTGCAGGGGCTCCCAGGGGGTATAGCAATCAGCCCCAGCATTTT. Translated: CASSVGAGAPRGYSNQPQHF.

The chain uses TRBV7-2 and TRBJ2-1; TRBD2 matches at 14 bases. The CDR3 covers 15 residues. The V and J ends lost 5 bases and 10 bases, in that order; junction bases with no gene match: 7. CDR1 and CDR2 from the germline V gene are SGHTA and FQGNSA. The DNA for the CDR3 is TGTGCCAGCAGCAAGGGACTAGCGGGAGTCAACGAGCAGTTCTTC. Translated, it gives CASSKGLAGVNEQFF.

This chain links TRBV7-2 with TRBJ1-1; D is unresolved. Germline CDR1 is SGHTA and CDR2 is FQGNSA. Trimming left V 6 bases short and J 1 base short, with 12 bases between. CDR3 size: 14 residues. In DNA form, the CDR3 reads TGTGCCAGCAGTCATGGTCGCGGGAACACTGAAGCTTTCTTT. Its translation is CASSHGRGNTEAFF.

This chain links TRBV19 with TRBJ2-7; D is unclear. The CDR3 extends over 13 amino acids. V dropped 6 bases and J dropped 0 bases, with 9 bases sitting between them. Germline V CDR1 and CDR2: LNHDA, SQIVND (reference sequence). The CDR3 protein is CASRHPSSYEQYF. CDR3 bases: TGTGCCAGTAGACATCCCAGCTCCTACGAGCAGTACTTC. The full variable domain, rest sourced from reference TRBV19 and TRBJ2-7, is DGGITQSPKYLFRKEGQNVTLSCEQNLNHDAMYWYRQDPGQGLRLIYYSQIVNDFQKGDIAEGYSVSREKKESFPLTVTSAQKNPTAFYLCASRHPSSYEQYFGPGTRLTVT.